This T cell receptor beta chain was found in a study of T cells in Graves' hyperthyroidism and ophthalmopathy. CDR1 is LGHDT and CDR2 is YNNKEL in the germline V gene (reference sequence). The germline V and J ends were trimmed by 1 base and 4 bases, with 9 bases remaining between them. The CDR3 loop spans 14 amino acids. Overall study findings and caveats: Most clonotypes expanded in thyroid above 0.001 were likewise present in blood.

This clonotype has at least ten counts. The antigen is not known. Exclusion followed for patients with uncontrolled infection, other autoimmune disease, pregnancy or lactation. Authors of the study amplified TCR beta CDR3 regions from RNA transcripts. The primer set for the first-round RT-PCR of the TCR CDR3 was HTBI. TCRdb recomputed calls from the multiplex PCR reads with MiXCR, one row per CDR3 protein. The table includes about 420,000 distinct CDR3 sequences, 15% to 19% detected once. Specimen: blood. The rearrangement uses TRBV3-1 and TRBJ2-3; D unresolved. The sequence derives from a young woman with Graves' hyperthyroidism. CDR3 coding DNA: TGTGCCAGCAGCCAAGTTGGGCAATCAGATACGCAGTATTTT. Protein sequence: CASSQVGQSDTQYF.